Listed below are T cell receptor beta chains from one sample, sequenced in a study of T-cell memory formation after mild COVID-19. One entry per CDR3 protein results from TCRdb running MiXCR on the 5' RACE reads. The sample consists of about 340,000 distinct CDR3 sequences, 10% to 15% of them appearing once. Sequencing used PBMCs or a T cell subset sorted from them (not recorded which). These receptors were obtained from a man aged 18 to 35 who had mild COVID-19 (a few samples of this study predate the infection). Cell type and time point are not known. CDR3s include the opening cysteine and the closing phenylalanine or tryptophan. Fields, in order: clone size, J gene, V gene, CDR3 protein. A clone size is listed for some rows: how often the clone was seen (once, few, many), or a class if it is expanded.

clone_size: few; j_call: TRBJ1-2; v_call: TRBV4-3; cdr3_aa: CASSQEGWDSPNYGYTF
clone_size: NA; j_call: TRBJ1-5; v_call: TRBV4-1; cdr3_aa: CASSHLDQPQHF
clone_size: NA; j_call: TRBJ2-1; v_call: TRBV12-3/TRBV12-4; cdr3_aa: CASSLTLANEQFF
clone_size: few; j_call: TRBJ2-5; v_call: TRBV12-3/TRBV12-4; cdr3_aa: CASRSADRGGETQYF
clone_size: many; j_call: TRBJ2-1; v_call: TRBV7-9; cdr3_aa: CASSEVRGSYNEQFF
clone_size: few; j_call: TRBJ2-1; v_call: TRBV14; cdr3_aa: CASSQDRNPGDLNNEQFF
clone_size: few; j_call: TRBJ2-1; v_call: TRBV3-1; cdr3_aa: CASSLLERLAHEQFF
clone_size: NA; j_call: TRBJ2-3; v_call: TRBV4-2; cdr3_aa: CASSRGTSGGDTQYF
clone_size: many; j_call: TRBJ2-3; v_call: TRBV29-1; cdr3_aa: CSVEDLGSPTDTQYF
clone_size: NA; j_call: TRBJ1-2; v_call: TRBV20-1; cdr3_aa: CSAPSLGRRGNYGYTF
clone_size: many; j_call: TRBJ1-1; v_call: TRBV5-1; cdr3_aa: CASSFVGGTQSEAFF
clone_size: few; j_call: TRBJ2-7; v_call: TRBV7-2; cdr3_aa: CASSLVLAGYEQYF
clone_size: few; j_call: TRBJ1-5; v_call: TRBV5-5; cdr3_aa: CASSLRWDSNQPQHF
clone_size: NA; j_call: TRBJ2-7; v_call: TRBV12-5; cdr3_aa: CASGLAPSGDLLSYEQYF
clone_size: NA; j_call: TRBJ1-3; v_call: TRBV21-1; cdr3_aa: CASSKVGTEELGNTIYF
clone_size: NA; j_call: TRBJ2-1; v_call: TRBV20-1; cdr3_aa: CSASDAGGDNEQFF
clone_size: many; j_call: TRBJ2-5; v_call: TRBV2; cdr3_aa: CATLRDRQETQYF
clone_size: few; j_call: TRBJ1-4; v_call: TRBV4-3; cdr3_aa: CASSHTTGAFNEKLFF
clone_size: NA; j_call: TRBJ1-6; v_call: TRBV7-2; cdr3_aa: CASSFPQGSSPLHF
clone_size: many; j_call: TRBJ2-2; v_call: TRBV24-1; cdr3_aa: CATSDSGTPNTGELFF
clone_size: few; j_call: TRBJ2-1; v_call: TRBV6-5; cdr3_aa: CASKPDGNNEQFF
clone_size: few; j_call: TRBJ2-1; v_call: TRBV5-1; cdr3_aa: CAWRWDEQFF